Listed below are T cell receptor beta chains from one sample, sequenced in a study of immune heterogeneity within non-small cell lung tumors. TCRdb itself ran the multiplex PCR reads through MiXCR, one entry per CDR3 protein. The table includes around 15,000 distinct CDR3 sequences, approximately 29% detected once. The sequenced sample consisted of lung tumor tissue. The source of these receptors is a woman aged 50 to 60 with non-small cell lung cancer. CDR3s include the opening cysteine and the closing phenylalanine or tryptophan. The order of the fields is J gene, V gene, clone size, D gene, CDR3 DNA, CDR3 protein. The D gene is left open where the match is weak. For some rows the clone size is stated as once, few or many, or as a class when expanded; others skip it.

>TRBJ1-3|TRBV9|few|TRBD1
TGTGCCAGCAGCGCCCGGGACAGGGGATTCGGAAACACCATATATTTT
CASSARDRGFGNTIYF
>TRBJ2-1|TRBV6-1|-|-
TGTGCCAGCAGTGAACGGCTGGGGTCGGGACGGGACAATGAGCAGTTCTTC
CASSERLGSGRDNEQFF
>TRBJ1-4|TRBV19|many|TRBD1
TGTGCCAGTAGTACGGACAGGGCCGGGTCTGGAAAACTGTTTTTT
CASSTDRAGSGKLFF
>TRBJ2-7|TRBV4-1|-|-
TGCGCCAGCATCCAACTACAGGGATACGACCAGTACTTC
CASIQLQGYDQYF
>TRBJ1-1|TRBV18|medium-sized|-
TGTGCCAGCTCCCCGGGGAGGGGCACTGAAGCTTTCTTT
CASSPGRGTEAFF
>TRBJ2-3|TRBV24-1|-|TRBD2
TGTGCCACCAGTGATTCAGCGGGGGACACAGATACGCAGTATTTT
CATSDSAGDTDTQYF
>TRBJ1-1|TRBV5-1|-|-
TGCGCCAGCAGCTTGGTAGGAGTTACTAAAGCTTTCTTT
CASSLVGVTKAFF
>TRBJ1-1|TRBV6-1|many|-
TGTGCCAGCGGGAGTAGGGTTGACACTGAAGCTTTCTTT
CASGSRVDTEAFF
>TRBJ2-3|TRBV30|few|-
TGTGCCTGGAACCGGGGACACTACACAGGTACGCAGTATTTT
CAWNRGHYTGTQYF
>TRBJ2-5|TRBV28|many|-
TGTGCCAGCAGTTTAATTCCCGTGGTTGAGAACAGGGACCTCAGAGAGACCCAGTACTTC
CASSLIPVVENRDLRETQYF
>TRBJ2-1|TRBV9|many|-
TGTGCCAGCAGTGCCTCCTACTGGCATGAGCAGTTCTTC
CASSASYWHEQFF
>TRBJ2-2|TRBV20-1|many|-
TGCAGCGTACTAAGGAACACCGGGGAGCTGTTTTTT
CSVLRNTGELFF
>TRBJ2-6|TRBV19|-|-
TGTGCCAGTAGCTCCCAATTGTCTGGGGCCAACGTCCTGACTTTC
CASSSQLSGANVLTF
>TRBJ1-6|TRBV5-1|-|-
TGCGCCAGCAGCTTTGAGAGGAATTCACCCCTCCACTTT
CASSFERNSPLHF
>TRBJ2-7|TRBV4-1|medium-sized|TRBD2
TGCGCCAGCAGCCTAGGACTAGCGGGAGTTCCAAACTACGAGCAGTACTTC
CASSLGLAGVPNYEQYF
>TRBJ1-1|TRBV2|many|-
TGTGCCAGCAACCTAGACGCGTCCACTGAAGCTTTCTTT
CASNLDASTEAFF
>TRBJ1-2|TRBV19|-|-
TGTGCCACCTCAACACCCGGGACTCCAAGCGGCTACACCTTC
CATSTPGTPSGYTF
>TRBJ2-7|TRBV14|many|TRBD1
TGTGCCAGCAGCCAGAACAGGGGGCGCGGGGGCGAGCAGTACTTC
CASSQNRGRGGEQYF
>TRBJ1-5|TRBV7-2|once|-
TGTGCCAGCAGCAGGGGGAGTTATAGCAATCAGCCCCAGCATTTT
CASSRGSYSNQPQHF
>TRBJ2-7|TRBV6-1|medium-sized|TRBD2
TGTGCCAGCAGTAATAGCGGGGGGGCTCCCTACGAGCAGTACTTC
CASSNSGGAPYEQYF
>TRBJ1-5|TRBV30|many|-
TGTGCCTGGAGTGTACCGGGAGCAAGCAATCAGCCCCAGCATTTT
CAWSVPGASNQPQHF
>TRBJ1-2|TRBV7-8|-|TRBD1
TGTGCCAGCAGCATACAGGGGGCAGACTATGGCTACACCTTC
CASSIQGADYGYTF
>TRBJ2-3|TRBV24-1|-|TRBD1
TGTGCCACCAGTGAAACAGGGGACAGGGATACGCAGTATTTT
CATSETGDRDTQYF
>TRBJ2-5|TRBV25-1|-|TRBD1
TGTGCCAGCAGTCAGGGACAGGGGCTAGCGGCGTTACAAGAGACCCAGTACTTC
CASSQGQGLAALQETQYF
>TRBJ2-3|TRBV12-3/TRBV12-4|many|-
TGTGCCAGCAGTTTTCGGAGGGCGCAGTATTTT
CASSFRRAQYF
>TRBJ2-1|TRBV6-1|many|TRBD1
TGTGCCACCCCAGGGGGTCCCTACAATGAGCAGTTCTTC
CATPGGPYNEQFF
>TRBJ1-3|TRBV30|many|-
TGTGCCTGGACAACACGAGGGAGGGGAAACACCATATATTTT
CAWTTRGRGNTIYF
>TRBJ2-5|TRBV20-1|-|-
TGCAGTGCTAGGGCCCCCCGTTGGTGTGGGGCCTGGGAGACCCAGTACTTC
CSARAPRWCGAWETQYF
>TRBJ1-4|TRBV7-8|many|-
TGTGCCAGCAGCCCCGGGCTAAATAATGAAAAACTGTTTTTT
CASSPGLNNEKLFF
>TRBJ1-3|TRBV5-1|medium-sized|TRBD1
TGCGCCAGCAGCATAACCGGGACAGGCACAGGAAACACCATATATTTT
CASSITGTGTGNTIYF